A selection of T cell receptor beta chains follows, all from one sample in a study of cytotoxic CD8 clonotypes in ibrutinib-treated CLL. Clones were sequenced by immunoSEQ multiplex PCR, and TCRdb holds only the in-frame ones, with some missing. Among more than 200,000 clones, 60% to 75% were seen once, and the ten largest hold approximately 15%. The sequences come from PBMCs, collected after 24 months of ibrutinib treatment. The receptors come from a human donor with chronic lymphocytic leukemia. Each CDR3 is given without its conserved first and last residue. Fields, in order: D gene, V gene, J gene, CDR3 protein. The D gene is left open where the match is weak.

D: TRBD1
V: TRBV28
J: TRBJ2-7
CDR3: ASSLLTGGQY

D: .
V: TRBV30
J: TRBJ2-1
CDR3: AWTGNNEQF

D: .
V: TRBV19
J: TRBJ2-5
CDR3: ASKVDQQGETQY

D: .
V: TRBV15
J: TRBJ1-2
CDR3: ATENLKGYGYT

D: .
V: TRBV4-3
J: TRBJ1-1
CDR3: ASSQETRGTEAF

D: TRBD2
V: TRBV7-2
J: TRBJ2-1
CDR3: ASTAGVGWNEQF

D: .
V: TRBV27
J: TRBJ2-3
CDR3: ASSAHSTDTQY

D: .
V: TRBV19
J: TRBJ2-3
CDR3: ASSIRYADTQY

D: .
V: TRBV19
J: TRBJ2-6
CDR3: ASRTPDLALGANVLT

D: TRBD2
V: TRBV5-1
J: TRBJ2-5
CDR3: ASSFRSSGRVRETQY

D: TRBD2
V: TRBV14
J: TRBJ2-7
CDR3: ASSHTAGAYEQY

D: .
V: TRBV30
J: TRBJ2-1
CDR3: AWGGGYNEQF

D: .
V: TRBV29-1
J: TRBJ2-7
CDR3: SVGGGIRVEQY

D: .
V: TRBV12-5
J: TRBJ2-3
CDR3: ASGFILQGTDTQY

D: .
V: TRBV5-1
J: TRBJ2-2
CDR3: ASSLRYTSNTGELF

D: .
V: TRBV5-1
J: TRBJ2-6
CDR3: ASSLAGSGANVLT

D: .
V: TRBV27
J: TRBJ1-2
CDR3: ASSPDVGGGYT

D: TRBD1
V: TRBV6-5
J: TRBJ1-5
CDR3: ASSYSDRDQPQH

D: .
V: TRBV7-9
J: TRBJ1-2
CDR3: ASSLGARGGYT

D: TRBD2
V: TRBV5-4
J: TRBJ2-7
CDR3: ASSWASGSGYEQY

D: TRBD1
V: TRBV29-1
J: TRBJ2-1
CDR3: SVGPGTVDNEQF

D: .
V: TRBV5-1
J: TRBJ1-5
CDR3: ASSLESGNQPQH

D: .
V: TRBV2
J: TRBJ2-7
CDR3: ASSAGRDYEQY

D: .
V: TRBV29-1
J: TRBJ1-2
CDR3: SAEGTGKALHENYGYT

D: .
V: TRBV5-1
J: TRBJ2-5
CDR3: ASSFASRETQY

D: .
V: TRBV11-3
J: TRBJ2-2
CDR3: ASARMGGELF

D: .
V: TRBV28
J: TRBJ1-1
CDR3: ASSLFPAGEVNTEAF

D: TRBD2
V: TRBV11-3
J: TRBJ2-3
CDR3: ASSLVSSGRARDTQY

D: TRBD2
V: TRBV10-3
J: TRBJ2-5
CDR3: ASGTSGMETQY

D: .
V: TRBV11-2
J: TRBJ2-3
CDR3: ASSLAQGRATDTQY

D: .
V: TRBV7-3
J: TRBJ2-2
CDR3: ASSLIEATGELF